Described below is a single T cell receptor beta chain sequence and its context. The data were taken from a study of blood T cell repertoires in COVID-19. Overall study: Donors in the United States, Italy and Spain gave samples during acute or convalescent COVID-19. From T cells, B-cell-depleted T cells, or PBMCs came the material, which was cDNA or gDNA.

The authors' processing: The authors estimated nucleated cell counts from reference gene primer amplification. The assay was immunoSEQ multiplex PCR, and TCRdb's table has in-frame clones only and misses some. V, J and clone size are those of that table, while D and trimming were read from the DNA. This sample has about 500,000 clones, with 89% found just once. Seattle cases were enrolled at active infection and followed longitudinally. V lost 5 bases to trimming and J lost 0 bases, with 11 bases between them. This CDR3 is 16 amino acids long. Germline V gene data show CDR1 as LNHDA and CDR2 as SQIVND (reference sequence).

The chain couples TRBV19 to TRBJ1-6, with a tentative D call TRBD1 (5 bases). This TCR was recovered from a man younger than 35 with COVID-19, enrolled during active disease. Material: peripheral blood. CDR3 nucleotide sequence: TGTGCCAGTAGTTCCCGACAGAGCTCCTATAATTCACCCCTCCACTTT. Protein sequence: CASSSRQSSYNSPLHF. Filled out from reference TRBV19 and TRBJ1-6, the complete variable domain reads DGGITQSPKYLFRKEGQNVTLSCEQNLNHDAMYWYRQDPGQGLRLIYYSQIVNDFQKGDIAEGYSVSREKKESFPLTVTSAQKNPTAFYLCASSSRQSSYNSPLHFGNGTRLTVT.